The rows below give T cell receptor beta chains drawn from one sample of a study of OX40 agonist ivuxolimab in advanced cancers. Produced via immunoSEQ multiplex PCR; TCRdb's table is partial and in-frame only. The sample consists of fewer than 85,000 clones, over 80% of them appearing once. The sample in question was CD4+ or CD8+ T cells sorted from blood, obtained in a trial of the OX40 agonist ivuxolimab. Every receptor here comes from an adult with an advanced solid tumor such as melanoma, head and neck, liver or kidney cancer. The conserved cysteine and the conserved F or W are not part of the CDR3 here. A D gene is named only where the DNA matches it firmly. The size entry is marked missing in some rows and otherwise reads once, few, many or a size class.

TRBJ2-1 - TRBV4-2 - ASSQDWGRLSIYNEQF
TRBJ1-1 - TRBV7-6 - ASSRDGNTEAF
TRBJ2-3 TRBD2 TRBV10-3 - AIGTSGRSPSTDTQY
TRBJ2-1 - TRBV5-6 - ASSFDSFSYNEQF
TRBJ2-2 TRBD2 TRBV19 - ASKPGLANTGELF
TRBJ1-2 - TRBV2 - ASSGTYT
TRBJ2-7 - TRBV7-3 - ASSVSSYEQY
TRBJ2-5 - TRBV11-2 - ASSLDGRRGAQY
TRBJ2-5 - TRBV7-8 - ASSSVGRGPQETQY
TRBJ2-3 TRBD2 TRBV30 once AWSVSRRRGASGSTDTQY
TRBJ1-5 - TRBV19 - ASSPRSWYSNQPQH
TRBJ2-5 - TRBV6-5 - ASNRARQETQY
TRBJ2-5 TRBD2 TRBV19 - ASSPGGGLTQY
TRBJ1-3 - TRBV21-1 - ASSKGARRACPLSGNTIY
TRBJ1-5 TRBD1 TRBV7-8 once ASSLRQGYNSNQPQH
TRBJ2-2 - TRBV7-2 few ASSPLSVQGLITGELF
TRBJ2-3 - TRBV4-1 - ASSQQPSTDTQY
TRBJ2-7 - TRBV29-1 - SVTLRSSYEQY
TRBJ1-3 - TRBV7-2 - ASSFFTDGAGTIY
TRBJ1-1 - TRBV7-9 - ASSSTLGQTMNTEAF
TRBJ2-1 - TRBV15 - ATSQGAGLEYNEQF
TRBJ2-7 - TRBV7-2 - ASSRSSYEQY
TRBJ2-2 - TRBV12-1 - ASSFRKFSGELF
TRBJ1-2 TRBD1 TRBV6-5 - ASSGPRQGTGGYT
TRBJ2-7 TRBD2 TRBV5-4 - ASSLGGTSGSYEQY
TRBJ2-7 - TRBV6-5 - ASSYSQAGATYEQY
TRBJ1-1 - TRBV7-9 - ASSLEGVTEAF
TRBJ2-7 TRBD2 TRBV6-6 - ASRPASGVRTYEQY
TRBJ2-4 - TRBV7-2 - ASSLAPQNIQY
TRBJ2-7 TRBD1 TRBV5-1 - ASSLLQGSYEQY
TRBJ2-5 - TRBV23-1 - ASSQPGRHKGETQY
TRBJ2-7 TRBD2 TRBV29-1 - SVDHGGWSNEQY
TRBJ2-5 TRBD2 TRBV11-3 - ASSLEPGLAGQETQY
TRBJ1-1 - TRBV4-1 - ASSQGSGADTEAF
TRBJ2-7 - TRBV28 - ASSLADFAYEQY
TRBJ1-1 - TRBV5-1 - ASSREGVEAF
TRBJ2-7 TRBD1 TRBV4-1 - ASSHEGQTYEQY
TRBJ1-2 - TRBV6-6 - ASSYLGGAEYGYT
TRBJ2-7 - TRBV7-2 - ASTSTGAYEQY
TRBJ2-7 - TRBV5-6 - ASSFSRSDEQY
TRBJ1-1 - TRBV7-3 once ASSAGGNTEAF
TRBJ1-2 TRBD1 TRBV5-1 - ASSLGTGGDGYT
TRBJ1-1 - TRBV10-1 - ASSVYKESSNTEAF
TRBJ2-5 - TRBV29-1 once SVGADIQETQY
TRBJ2-3 TRBD2 TRBV5-1 - ASAPLAADTDTQY
TRBJ1-5 - TRBV5-6 - ASSVQGNSNQPQH
TRBJ2-7 - TRBV6-6 once ASSRQEPWEQY
TRBJ1-5 - TRBV6-5 once ASSGWGQPQH